These 4 T cell receptor beta chains share one sample of origin, sequenced in a study of PD-L1 blockade in urothelial cancer. Clones were sequenced by immunoSEQ multiplex PCR, and TCRdb holds only the in-frame ones, with some missing. The table lists about 41,000 clones, roughly 84% of them singletons. Time point given: peripheral blood 6 weeks after treatment start. Here the sequenced sample was PBMCs, taken around atezolizumab (anti-PD-L1) treatment. These receptors all come from an older man with urothelial cancer.

The gene calls are TRBV19 and TRBJ2-7, with D maybe TRBD2 (7 bases). Trimming took off 3 bases at V and 8 bases at J, with 20 bases between the two ends. Germline V lookup: CDR1 LNHDA, CDR2 SQIVND (reference sequence). There are 15 residues in the CDR3. The CDR3 is CASSIGGAVPTQQYF. The CDR3 coding sequence is TGTGCCAGTAGTATTGGGGGGGCAGTACCTACGCAGCAGTACTTC.

CDR3 DNA: TGTGCCAGCAGTGCACTAGCGGGAGGAGCCTACGAGCAGTACTTC. Encoded protein: CASSALAGGAYEQYF. The chain is built from TRBV6-6 and TRBJ2-7; TRBD2 matches at 12 bases. The CDR3 spans 15 residues. The V gene's germline CDR1 is MNHNY and CDR2 SVGAGI (reference sequence). J was trimmed by 2 bases and V by 5 bases; bases with no gene match: 4.

The gene calls are TRBV5-1 and TRBJ2-2, with unresolved D. The CDR3 contains 15 residues. The germline CDR1 and CDR2 sequences are SGHRS and YFSETQ. V lost 6 bases, J lost 3 bases, and 15 bases lay in between. CDR3 nucleotides: TGCGCCAGCACCCCGACCCAGGCGTACACCGGGGAGCTGTTTTTT. Residues: CASTPTQAYTGELFF.

V usage is TRBV21-1 and J usage is TRBJ2-7; the DNA was not compared with TRBD2, the D call given in the table. TRBV21-1 is noted as a pseudogene. The CDR3 length is 21 residues. CDR3 coding DNA: TGTGCCAGCAGCAAAGAAGACCCAGCGCGGTCCGCCATGGACTACCTTCGCGAGCAGTACTTC. Protein product: CASSKEDPARSAMDYLREQYF.